The 9 T cell receptor beta chains listed next were all sequenced from one sample in a study of response to subunit inactivated influenza vaccine. TCRdb redid the calling of the RT-PCR reads with MiXCR, one entry per CDR3 protein. The sample consists of 450,000 to 600,000 distinct CDR3 sequences, less than 10% of them appearing once. Sequenced material: PBMCs from blood, taken around 25 months after vaccination. The receptors were gathered from a man in his fifties or sixties who received an inactivated influenza vaccine.

This clonotype showed up many times. The V gene is TRBV28, the J gene TRBJ2-3, with TRBD2 matching over 13 bases. CDR1 and CDR2 from the germline V gene are MDHEN and SYDVKM. The junction had 9 bases not matched to a gene; V was cut back by 4 bases and J by 2 bases. The CDR3 spans 18 residues. The CDR3 protein is CASSSWTSGSRPTDTQYF. The CDR3, as DNA: TGTGCCAGCAGTTCTTGGACTAGCGGGAGTAGACCCACAGATACGCAGTATTTT.

The V call is TRBV11-2, the J call TRBJ2-1; a weak D match, TRBD1 (5 bases). The V gene's germline CDR1 is SGHAT and CDR2 FQNNGV. The V end was cut by 0 bases, the J end by 13 bases, with 16 bases between. The CDR3 length is 14 residues. The CDR3: CASSLENRIGEQFF. The DNA of the CDR3 is TGTGCCAGCAGCTTAGAAAACAGGATAGGGGAACAGTTCTTC.

This clonotype was recorded a few times. This rearrangement joins TRBV6-2 or TRBV6-3 to TRBJ2-7; D possibly corresponds to TRBD2 (7 bases). The germline gives CDR1 MNHEY, CDR2 SVGEGT. V was clipped by 7 bases and J by 0 bases, with 16 bases between them. CDR3 length: 15 residues. CDR3 amino acids: CASTLTGGISYEQYF. CDR3 DNA sequence: TGTGCCAGCACCCTCACGGGGGGCATCTCCTACGAGCAGTACTTC.

In this sample, this clonotype turned up a few times. This chain connects TRBV20-1 to TRBJ2-4; no firm D call. Trimming left V 7 bases short and J 6 bases short, with 16 bases between. The germline V gene encodes CDR1 DFQATT and CDR2 SNEGSKA (reference sequence). This CDR3 region has 13 residues. Here the CDR3 reads CSGASPTGNIQYF. The DNA of the CDR3 is TGCAGTGGGGCCAGCCCGACTGGAAACATTCAGTACTTC.

There are a few counts of this clonotype. V is TRBV28 and J is TRBJ2-5; 8 bases are a match to TRBD2. The CDR3 is 17 amino acids. Germline V gives CDR1 MDHEN, CDR2 SYDVKM. The ends lost 5 bases at V and 1 base at J; junction bases unmatched: 12. CDR3 sequence reads: CASSLAPPGRVQETQYF. Written as DNA, the CDR3 is TGTGCCAGCAGTCTCGCCCCGCCCGGGAGGGTCCAAGAGACCCAGTACTTC.

This clonotype appeared a few times. The gene calls are TRBV28 and TRBJ2-1; D is uncertain. Germline loops: CDR1 MDHEN, CDR2 SYDVKM. CDR3 size: 16 residues. Trimming took 5 bases from V and 3 from J, leaving 17 bases between them. The CDR3 protein is CASSRYPTSLYNEQFF. The CDR3 DNA is TGTGCCAGCAGTCGATACCCAACCTCGCTCTACAATGAGCAGTTCTTC.

A few counts support this clonotype. The chain carries TRBV7-2 and TRBJ2-1; 7 nucleotides match TRBD1. CDR1 is SGHTA and CDR2 is FQGNSA in the germline V gene. Unmatched junction bases numbered 10, after V lost 5 bases and J lost 6 bases. The CDR3 extends over 15 amino acids. CDR3 nucleotide sequence: TGTGCCAGCAGCCTGAGACAGGGTCGACTCAATGAGCAGTTCTTC. Translating gives CASSLRQGRLNEQFF.

This clonotype showed up just a few times. The rearrangement joins TRBV6-1 to TRBJ2-7; possibly TRBD2 for D (5 bases). CDR1 is MNHNS, CDR2 SASEGT, per germline. The CDR3 sequence is 14 residues long. V lost 3 bases and J 7 bases, leaving 16 bases between the germline ends. As DNA, the CDR3 is TGTGCCAGCAGTGAGAGGGCTTTGGTACGTGAGCAGTACTTC. Translated, it gives CASSERALVREQYF.

In this sample, this clonotype turned up a few times. The V call is TRBV5-6, the J call TRBJ1-5, with unresolved D. The ends were cut back, 0 bases at V and 7 bases at J, with 11 bases in the middle. This CDR3 is built from 14 residues. Germline CDR1 SGHDT, CDR2 YYEEEE. The CDR3 loop is CASSLDSGEQPQHF. For the CDR3, the DNA is TGTGCCAGCAGCTTGGACAGCGGTGAGCAGCCCCAGCATTTT.